This TCR beta chain is from a study of T-cell reconstitution after alpha-beta-depleted transplantation in children. Whole-study results and caveats: Reportedly, roughly two months post-transplant, alpha-beta T cells arose from several hundred expanded graft clones. The authors attributed T-cell counts and diversity one year after transplant mostly to newly produced T cells.

This clonotype appeared many times. Its antigen is still unknown. From germline, CDR1 is DFQATT and CDR2 SNEGSKA (reference sequence). This CDR3 has 18 residues. The V end lost 0 bases, the J end lost 5 bases, and 25 bases lay between the germline ends. Unique molecular identifiers were used to barcode this TCRbeta library. TCRdb re-called the PCR reads through MiXCR, storing one row per CDR3 protein. The sample has roughly 110,000 distinct CDR3 sequences, 9% to 12% seen once; the top ten hold under 40%. The chain couples TRBV20-1 to TRBJ2-5; possibly TRBD2 for D (5 bases). Sequenced here: PBMCs, sampled before TCRalphabeta/CD19-depleted stem cell transplant. The sequence came from a boy younger than 10 with acute lymphoblastic leukemia, due to receive a stem cell transplant. CDR3 in amino acids: CSARDPGQALASRETQYF. As DNA, the CDR3 is TGCAGTGCTAGAGACCCCGGCCAGGCGTTAGCGTCGCGGGAGACCCAGTACTTC.